The sequence of this T cell receptor (beta chain) was determined in a study of graft-versus-host responses after intestinal transplantation. Of note for this clone: Its antigen is undetermined.

TCRdb keeps only in-frame clones here, not all; method: immunoSEQ multiplex PCR. The sample has about 110,000 clones; just under 95% are singletons. General observations from the study: Ileal or blood samples showed some GvH clones first, and such clones were also found in recipient marrow. Some patients had graft-donor T cell macrochimerism, and their allografts showed high graft-versus-host to host-versus-graft clonal ratios.

CDR1 and CDR2 from the germline V gene are MDHEN and SYDVKM. CDR3 length: 13 residues. The V and J genes are TRBV28 and TRBJ2-5; D perhaps matches TRBD1 (5 bases). Gene TRBJ2-7 matches the end of the DNA better, so the J call may be wrong. This TCR was recovered from a human donor who received an intestinal transplant. The sequenced sample was unstimulated CD8+ T cells sorted from spleen or lymph node cells, obtained before intestinal transplant. The CDR3 nucleotides read TGTGCCAGCAGTTTGGTCCAGGGTAGCGAGCAGTACTTC. Encoded protein: CASSLVQGSEQYF.